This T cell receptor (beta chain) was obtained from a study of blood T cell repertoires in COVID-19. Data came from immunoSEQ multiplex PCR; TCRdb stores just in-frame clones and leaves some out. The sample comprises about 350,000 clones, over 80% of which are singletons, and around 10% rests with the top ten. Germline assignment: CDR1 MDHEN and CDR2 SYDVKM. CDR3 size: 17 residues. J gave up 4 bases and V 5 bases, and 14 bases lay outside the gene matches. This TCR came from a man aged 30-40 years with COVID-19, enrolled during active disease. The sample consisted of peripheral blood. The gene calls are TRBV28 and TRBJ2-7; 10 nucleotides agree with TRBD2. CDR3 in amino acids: CASSVKTRSSGRYEQYF. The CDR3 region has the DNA TGTGCCAGCAGTGTCAAAACCCGGTCTAGCGGGAGATACGAGCAGTACTTC. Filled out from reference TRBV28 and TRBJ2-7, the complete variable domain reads DVKVTQSSRYLVKRTGEKVFLECVQDMDHENMFWYRQDPGLGLRLIYFSYDVKMKEKGDIPEGYSVSREKKERFSLILESASTNQTSMYLCASSVKTRSSGRYEQYFGPGTRLTVT.